This entry lists 16 T cell receptor beta chains sequenced from one sample in a study of OX40 agonist ivuxolimab in advanced cancers. The protocol was immunoSEQ multiplex PCR, while the TCRdb copy is restricted to in-frame clones and leaves out a portion. The repertoire holds under 85,000 clones, with 93% as singletons. This sample comprised CD4+ or CD8+ T cells sorted from blood, obtained in a trial of the OX40 agonist ivuxolimab. Receptor source: an adult with an advanced solid tumor such as melanoma, head and neck, liver or kidney cancer.

The chain has TRBV9 and TRBJ2-7, with a tentative D call TRBD2 (6 bases). The V gene's germline CDR1 is SGDLS and CDR2 YYNGEE. The V and J ends lost 3 bases and 5 bases respectively, with 15 bases between them. CDR3 length: 14 residues. CDR3 DNA: TGTGCCAGCAGCGCCGCCGGACTAATGGACGAGCAGTACTTC. Encoded protein: CASSAAGLMDEQYF.

The genes are TRBV23-1 and TRBJ2-5; the D gene is possibly TRBD1 (7 bases). TRBV23-1 is treated as an ORF (open reading frame) with a function not yet certain. The CDR3 sequence is 16 residues long. The V end lost 3 bases, the J end lost 2 bases, and 16 bases lay between the germline ends. Written as DNA, the CDR3 is TGCGCCAGCAGTCACTCAGGGGGGAGGTTGCAAGAGACCCAGTACTTC. Protein: CASSHSGGRLQETQYF.

The V and J genes are TRBV6-5 and TRBJ2-1, with TRBD2 matching 9 bases. The CDR3 covers 15 residues. CDR1 and CDR2 from the germline V gene are MNHEY and SVGAGI. With 2 bases clipped from V and 7 bases from J, the junction kept 6 bases outside the gene matches. The CDR3 nucleotides are TGTGCCAGCAGTTACATGGCGGGGGGGCCAAATGAGCAGTTCTTC. Amino acid sequence: CASSYMAGGPNEQFF.

The chain is built from TRBV11-3 and TRBJ2-1, with 14 bases identical to TRBD2. Germline V gives CDR1 SGHNT, CDR2 YENEEA. Trimming cost V 5 bases and J 6 bases; bases outside gene matches: 3. The CDR3 is 15 residues long. The CDR3 loop is CASSPGTSGGNEQFF. For the CDR3, the DNA is TGTGCCAGCAGCCCCGGGACTAGCGGGGGCAATGAGCAGTTCTTC.

V and J are TRBV2 and TRBJ2-5; 10 bases match TRBD1. The CDR3 covers 16 residues. V lost 3 bases, J lost 1 base, and 5 bases stayed unmatched. The germline V gene has CDR1 SNHLY and CDR2 FYNNEI. The chain's CDR3 is CASSDPGQGFQETQYF. The CDR3 bases are TGTGCCAGCAGTGATCCGGGACAGGGGTTCCAAGAGACCCAGTACTTC. The full variable domain, with the rest looked up from reference TRBV2 and TRBJ2-5, is EPEVTQTPSHQVTQMGQEVILRCVPISNHLYFYWYRQILGQKVEFLVSFYNNEISEKSEIFDDQFSVERPDGSNFTLKIRSTKLEDSAMYFCASSDPGQGFQETQYFGPGTRLLVL.

This chain links TRBV27 with TRBJ1-4, with D possibly TRBD1 on 5 matching bases. Per the germline V gene, CDR1 is MNHEY and CDR2 is SMNVEV (reference sequence). Deletions cut 6 bases from V and 7 bases from J, with 15 bases between. This CDR3 spans 14 amino acids. The CDR3 DNA follows: TGTGCCAGCAGCCTCCGGGACGGATTTGAAAAACTGTTTTTT. This gives the protein CASSLRDGFEKLFF.

The gene calls are TRBV9 and TRBJ2-1; 8 positions agree with TRBD1. The trim removed 5 bases at V and 6 bases at J, leaving 16 bases unmatched. Germline V gene data show CDR1 as SGDLS and CDR2 as YYNGEE. The CDR3 runs to 17 residues. The CDR3 here is CASSDPRSGTGLNEQFF. The CDR3 nucleotides are TGTGCCAGCAGTGATCCTCGTTCCGGGACAGGCCTCAATGAGCAGTTCTTC.

V is TRBV6-5 and J is TRBJ2-3; possible D gene TRBD1, 6 bases. Trimming removed 10 bases at V and 0 bases at J, with 17 bases between. Germline-derived CDR1 and CDR2 are MNHEY and SVGAGI. CDR3 size: 15 residues. The CDR3: CATGDDLTSTDTQYF. The CDR3 DNA is TGTGCCACAGGGGATGACCTTACCAGCACAGATACGCAGTATTTT.

V is TRBV27 and J is TRBJ1-1, with D possibly TRBD1 on 5 matching bases. V was shortened by 5 bases and J by 6 bases, with 16 bases between the two germline ends. The CDR3 is 14 amino acids. CDR1 is MNHEY and CDR2 is SMNVEV in the germline V gene (reference sequence). The CDR3 DNA reads TGTGCCAGCAGTACCAAGGGGTATCGCCCTGAAGCTTTCTTT. It translates to CASSTKGYRPEAFF.

The V call is TRBV28, the J call TRBJ2-7; tentative D call: TRBD1 (5 bases). V was clipped by 7 bases and J by 3 bases, with 10 bases between them. This CDR3 has 12 amino acids. CDR1 MDHEN and CDR2 SYDVKM come from the germline V gene. CDR3 amino acids: CASTPDSYEQYF. The DNA for the CDR3 is TGTGCCAGCACCCCAGACAGCTACGAGCAGTACTTC. Complete variable domain (other parts from reference TRBV28 and TRBJ2-7): DVKVTQSSRYLVKRTGEKVFLECVQDMDHENMFWYRQDPGLGLRLIYFSYDVKMKEKGDIPEGYSVSREKKERFSLILESASTNQTSMYLCASTPDSYEQYFGPGTRLTVT.

This rearrangement joins TRBV28 to TRBJ1-1, with 7 bases aligning to TRBD1. CDR3 length equals 14 residues. Germline CDR1 and CDR2: MDHEN and SYDVKM. V dropped 6 bases and J dropped 4; count of bases not matched to a gene: 8. For the CDR3, the DNA is TGTGCCAGCAGGCCCAGGGGGGAGTTCACTGAAGCTTTCTTT. Amino acid sequence: CASRPRGEFTEAFF.

The rearrangement uses TRBV27 and TRBJ2-3; 11 bases match TRBD2. Germline assignment: CDR1 MNHEY and CDR2 SMNVEV (reference sequence). The CDR3 is 18 amino acids. V trimming: 0 bases; J trimming: 3 bases; junction bases outside the gene matches: 8. The CDR3 DNA reads as TGTGCCAGCAGTTTATCGGCTCCCGGGACTAGCGGTACAGATACGCAGTATTTT. Residues: CASSLSAPGTSGTDTQYF.

The rearrangement links TRBV4-1 to TRBJ2-7, with 10 nucleotides matching TRBD2. This CDR3 spans 17 amino acids. Germline CDR1 reads MGHRA; CDR2 reads YSYEKL. J lost 2 bases, V lost 1 base, and 8 bases had no gene match. CDR3: CASSQVTSGISTYEQYF. The CDR3 DNA follows: TGCGCCAGCAGCCAAGTTACTAGCGGGATCTCTACCTACGAGCAGTACTTC.

CDR3 loop: CASSLFYLMRAGGLEDTQYF. CDR3 DNA: TGCGCCAGCAGCTTGTTCTACTTAATGCGGGCAGGGGGTTTAGAAGATACGCAGTATTTT. The rearrangement links TRBV5-1 to TRBJ2-3; TRBD1 matches at 7 bases. Trimming at V came to 1 base and at J to 5 bases, leaving 22 bases not matched to a gene. Germline CDR1 is SGHRS and CDR2 is YFSETQ. This CDR3 is built from 20 residues.

The chain carries TRBV5-8 and TRBJ2-5; D unclear. The CDR3 spans 11 residues. Germline CDR1 reads SGHTS; CDR2 reads YDEGEE. Trimming stripped 3 bases from V and 11 bases from J, with 11 bases between. CDR3 region: CASSSPGPQYF. CDR3 nucleotides: TGTGCCAGCAGCTCCCCTGGCCCTCAGTACTTC.

The chain combines TRBV7-2 with TRBJ1-3; D gene unclear. V was pared by 2 bases and J by 3 bases, with 5 bases between. The CDR3 is 13 residues long. CDR1 is SGHTA, CDR2 FQGNSA, per germline. The CDR3 region is CASSLSSGNTIYF. CDR3 DNA: TGTGCCAGCAGCTTATCCAGTGGAAACACCATATATTTT. Complete variable domain (other parts from reference TRBV7-2 and TRBJ1-3): GAGVSQSPSNKVTEKGKDVELRCDPISGHTALYWYRQSLGQGLEFLIYFQGNSAPDKSGLPSDRFSAERTGGSVSTLTIQRTQQEDSAVYLCASSLSSGNTIYFGEGSWLTVV.